Reported below is one TCR beta chain. The CDR3 is 12 amino acids. Trimming took 7 bases from V and 6 from J, leaving 13 bases between them. In germline, CDR1 is SNHLY, CDR2 FYNNEI. Genomic DNA of each subset was evenly split across several immunoSEQ plates. Only in-frame clones appear in the TCRdb table, and some are missing; sequencing was by immunoSEQ multiplex PCR. The table shows roughly 2,500,000 clones, with 80% to 95% occurring only once. All the donors were Caucasian adults who lived in Nashville, Tennessee. CD4+ cells were split into CD45RA+ naive and CD45RA-negative memory subsets. This sample was included in a study of shared clonotypes between healthy human individuals.

This receptor was identified in a young man in good health. Some clones in this sample may be carry-over from other donors' samples. V is TRBV2 and J is TRBJ2-7; D might be TRBD2 (5 bases). Sequencing used naive CD4+ T cells from PBMCs. Documented subset: CD45RA+ positively selected. This chain's CDR3 is CASTRREGEQYF. For the CDR3, the DNA is TGTGCCAGCACCAGAAGAGAGGGCGAGCAGTACTTC.